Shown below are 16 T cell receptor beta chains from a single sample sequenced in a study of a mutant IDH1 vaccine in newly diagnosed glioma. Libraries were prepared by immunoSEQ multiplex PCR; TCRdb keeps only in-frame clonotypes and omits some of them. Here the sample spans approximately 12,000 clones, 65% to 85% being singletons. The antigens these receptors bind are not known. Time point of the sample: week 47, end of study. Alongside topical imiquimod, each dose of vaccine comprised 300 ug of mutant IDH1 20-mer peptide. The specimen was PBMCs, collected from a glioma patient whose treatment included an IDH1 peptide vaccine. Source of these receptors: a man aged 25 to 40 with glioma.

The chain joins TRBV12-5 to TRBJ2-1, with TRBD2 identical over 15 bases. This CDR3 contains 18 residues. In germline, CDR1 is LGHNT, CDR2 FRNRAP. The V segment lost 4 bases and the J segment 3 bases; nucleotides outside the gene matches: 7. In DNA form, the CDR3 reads TGTGCTAGTGGTTACGGGACTAGCGGGAGGACCGGCTACAATGAGCAGTTCTTC. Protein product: CASGYGTSGRTGYNEQFF.

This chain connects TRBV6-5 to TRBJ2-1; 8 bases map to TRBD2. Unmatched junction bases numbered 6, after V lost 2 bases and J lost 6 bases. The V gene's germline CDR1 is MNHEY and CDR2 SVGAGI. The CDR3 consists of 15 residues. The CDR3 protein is CASSYASGGLNEQFF. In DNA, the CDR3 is TGTGCCAGCAGTTACGCGTCGGGAGGGCTCAATGAGCAGTTCTTC.

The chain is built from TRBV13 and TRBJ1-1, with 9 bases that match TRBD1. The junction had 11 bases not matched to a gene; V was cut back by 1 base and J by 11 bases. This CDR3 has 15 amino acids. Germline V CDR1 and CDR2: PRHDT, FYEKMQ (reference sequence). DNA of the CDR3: TGTGCCAGCAGCTTAGCCCCAGGACAGGGGTCGAACGCTTTCTTT. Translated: CASSLAPGQGSNAFF.

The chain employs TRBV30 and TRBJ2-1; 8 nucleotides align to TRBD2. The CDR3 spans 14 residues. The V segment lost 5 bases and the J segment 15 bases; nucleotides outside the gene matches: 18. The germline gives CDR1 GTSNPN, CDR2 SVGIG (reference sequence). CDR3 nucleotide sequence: TGTGCCTGGGCCCGGGGACTAGAGAGGCGCCCGCGGTTCTTC. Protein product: CAWARGLERRPRFF.

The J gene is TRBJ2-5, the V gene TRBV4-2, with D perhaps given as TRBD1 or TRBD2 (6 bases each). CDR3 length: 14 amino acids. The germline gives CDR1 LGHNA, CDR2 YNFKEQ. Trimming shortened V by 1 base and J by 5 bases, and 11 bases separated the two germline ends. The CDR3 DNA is TGTGCCAGCAGCCAAGGTACAGGGAGGGAGACCCAGTACTTC. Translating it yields CASSQGTGRETQYF.

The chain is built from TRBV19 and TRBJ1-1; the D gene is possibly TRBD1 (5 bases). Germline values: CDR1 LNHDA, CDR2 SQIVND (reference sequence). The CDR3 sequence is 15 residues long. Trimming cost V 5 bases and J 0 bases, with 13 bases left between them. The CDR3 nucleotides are TGTGCCAGTAGTTATAAGGGGCCTGTGAACACTGAAGCTTTCTTT. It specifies CASSYKGPVNTEAFF.

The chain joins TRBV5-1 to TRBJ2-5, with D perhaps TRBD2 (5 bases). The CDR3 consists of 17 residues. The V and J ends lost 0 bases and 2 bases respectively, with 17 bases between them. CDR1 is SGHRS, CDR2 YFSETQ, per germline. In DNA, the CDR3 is TGCGCCAGCAGCTTGGCCTTGAGGGTAGAAGGGCAAGAGACCCAGTACTTC. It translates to CASSLALRVEGQETQYF.

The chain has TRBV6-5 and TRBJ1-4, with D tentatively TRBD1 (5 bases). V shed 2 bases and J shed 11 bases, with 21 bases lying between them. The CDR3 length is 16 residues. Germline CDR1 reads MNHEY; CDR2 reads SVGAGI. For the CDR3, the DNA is TGTGCCAGCAGTTACGGGGCGGACCCCCGGTGGGGGAAACTGTTTTTT. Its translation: CASSYGADPRWGKLFF.

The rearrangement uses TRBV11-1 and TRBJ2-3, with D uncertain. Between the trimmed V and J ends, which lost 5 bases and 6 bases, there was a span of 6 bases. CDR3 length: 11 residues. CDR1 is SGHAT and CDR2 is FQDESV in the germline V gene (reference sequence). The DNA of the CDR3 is TGTGCCAGCAGCCAGAAGGATACGCAGTATTTT. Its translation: CASSQKDTQYF.

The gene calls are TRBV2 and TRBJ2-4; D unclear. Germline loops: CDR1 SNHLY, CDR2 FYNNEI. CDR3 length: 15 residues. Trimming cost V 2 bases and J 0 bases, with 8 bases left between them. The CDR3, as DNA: TGTGCCAGCAGTGAAACCTTCTTAGCCAAAAACATTCAGTACTTC. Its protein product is CASSETFLAKNIQYF.

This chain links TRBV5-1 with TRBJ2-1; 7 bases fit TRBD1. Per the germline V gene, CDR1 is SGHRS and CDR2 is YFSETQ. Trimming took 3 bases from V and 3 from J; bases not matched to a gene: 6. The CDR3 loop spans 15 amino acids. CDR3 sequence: CASSSGQADYNEQFF. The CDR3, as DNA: TGCGCCAGCAGCTCTGGACAGGCTGACTACAATGAGCAGTTCTTC. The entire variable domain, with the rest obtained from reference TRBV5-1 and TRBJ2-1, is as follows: KAGVTQTPRYLIKTRGQQVTLSCSPISGHRSVSWYQQTPGQGLQFLFEYFSETQRNKGNFPGRFSGRQFSNSRSEMNVSTLELGDSALYLCASSSGQADYNEQFFGPGTRLTVL.

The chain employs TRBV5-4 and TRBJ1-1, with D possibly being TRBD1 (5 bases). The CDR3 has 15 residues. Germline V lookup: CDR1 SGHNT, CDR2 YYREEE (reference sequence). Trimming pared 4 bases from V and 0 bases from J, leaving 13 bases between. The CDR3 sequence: CASSPQGAMNTEAFF. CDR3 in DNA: TGTGCCAGCAGCCCTCAAGGGGCCATGAACACTGAAGCTTTCTTT.

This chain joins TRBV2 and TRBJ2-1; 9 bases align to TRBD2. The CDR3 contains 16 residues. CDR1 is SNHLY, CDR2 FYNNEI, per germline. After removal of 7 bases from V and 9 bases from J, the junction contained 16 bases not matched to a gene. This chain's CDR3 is CASILGASGIGGEQFF. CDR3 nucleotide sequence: TGTGCCAGCATCCTTGGGGCTAGCGGGATAGGGGGTGAGCAGTTCTTC.

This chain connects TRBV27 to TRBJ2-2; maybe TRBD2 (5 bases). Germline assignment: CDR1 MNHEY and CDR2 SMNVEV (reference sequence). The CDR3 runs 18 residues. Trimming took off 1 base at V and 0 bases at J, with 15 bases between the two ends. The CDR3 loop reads CASSLFIAGDTNTGELFF. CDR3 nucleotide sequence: TGTGCCAGCAGTTTATTCATTGCCGGGGATACGAACACCGGGGAGCTGTTTTTT.

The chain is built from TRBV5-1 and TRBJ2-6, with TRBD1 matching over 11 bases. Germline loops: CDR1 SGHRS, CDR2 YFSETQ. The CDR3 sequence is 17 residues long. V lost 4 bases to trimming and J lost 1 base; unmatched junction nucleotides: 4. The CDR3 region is CASSRTGGASGANVLTF. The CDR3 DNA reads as TGCGCCAGCAGCAGGACAGGGGGCGCTTCTGGGGCCAACGTCCTGACTTTC.

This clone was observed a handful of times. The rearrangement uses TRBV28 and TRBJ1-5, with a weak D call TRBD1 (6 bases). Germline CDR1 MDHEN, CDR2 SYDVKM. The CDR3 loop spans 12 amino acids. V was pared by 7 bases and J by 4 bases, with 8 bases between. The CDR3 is CASTQGNQPQHF. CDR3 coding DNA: TGTGCCAGCACCCAGGGGAATCAGCCCCAGCATTTT.